A single sample is the source of the 21 T cell receptor beta chains below, sequenced in a study of shared clonotypes between healthy human individuals. Some clones are missing from TCRdb's copy, which holds only in-frame ones; the method was immunoSEQ multiplex PCR. The table records 110,000 or so clones, roughly two thirds of them present only once. Sequenced material: memory CD8+ T cells sorted from blood. Subset: CD45RO+ cells pooled with CCR7-negative TemRA cells. These receptors all stem from a woman under 40 in good health.

V is TRBV7-4 and J is TRBJ2-5, with 7 bases fitting TRBD2. The DNA matches TRBJ2-7 better at its end, which makes the J call doubtful. CDR1 and CDR2 from the germline V gene are SGHVT and SQSDAQ. The CDR3 runs to 16 residues. CDR3 nucleotides: TGTGCCAGCAGCTTACTTGCGGGAGTAGGGGTGGGCGAGCAGTACTTC. Translating it yields CASSLLAGVGVGEQYF.

This clone has a handful of counts. The rearrangement uses TRBV2 and TRBJ1-2; 11 positions match TRBD1. Germline loops: CDR1 SNHLY, CDR2 FYNNEI. The V gene end was trimmed by 6 bases and the J gene end by 5 bases; junction bases not matched to a gene: 8. The CDR3 contains 15 residues. CDR3: CASRDRGHPGYGYTF. DNA of the CDR3: TGTGCCAGCAGGGACAGGGGGCACCCGGGGTATGGCTACACCTTC.

The J gene is TRBJ2-1, the V gene TRBV5-1; D is unresolved. CDR1 and CDR2 (germline): SGHRS, YFSETQ. V dropped 0 bases and J dropped 12 bases, with 10 bases sitting between them. This CDR3 is built from 12 residues. CDR3 sequence (DNA): TGCGCCAGCAGCTTGGGTGCCATAGGGCAGTTCTTC. As protein: CASSLGAIGQFF.

This clone appeared once. V and J are TRBV9 and TRBJ2-7; D remains ambiguous. V gave up 0 bases and J gave up 2 bases, with 9 bases separating them. The CDR3 length is 14 residues. Germline V gene lookup returns CDR1 SGDLS and CDR2 YYNGEE. The CDR3 reads CASSVGTVPYEQYF. CDR3 bases: TGTGCCAGCAGCGTAGGGACGGTTCCCTACGAGCAGTACTTC.

The chain combines TRBV19 with TRBJ2-7; D remains ambiguous. The CDR3 spans 14 residues. The V end lost 1 base, the J end lost 0 bases, and 7 bases lay between the germline ends. Germline CDR1 LNHDA, CDR2 SQIVND (reference sequence). Written as DNA, the CDR3 is TGTGCCAGTAGTATAGCGGCCGGCTCCTACGAGCAGTACTTC. It translates to CASSIAAGSYEQYF.

The chain joins TRBV2 to TRBJ1-2, with D possibly TRBD1 on 6 matching bases. Deletions cut 6 bases from V and 13 bases from J, with 18 bases between. The CDR3 sequence is 12 residues long. Germline V gene data show CDR1 as SNHLY and CDR2 as FYNNEI. CDR3 in amino acids: CASSDGTSIRTF. CDR3 in DNA: TGTGCCAGCAGCGATGGGACATCGATACGCACCTTC.

The V call is TRBV19, the J call TRBJ1-1; D unclear. The CDR3 has 14 amino acids. The V end was cut by 5 bases, the J end by 0 bases, with 10 bases between. Germline values: CDR1 LNHDA, CDR2 SQIVND (reference sequence). The CDR3 here is CASSEEGMNTEAFF. The CDR3 DNA reads as TGTGCCAGTAGTGAAGAGGGTATGAACACTGAAGCTTTCTTT.

The chain recombines TRBV4-1 with TRBJ1-1; D is perhaps TRBD1 (5 bases). Germline V CDR1 and CDR2: MGHRA, YSYEKL. V gave up 1 base and J gave up 7 bases, with 16 bases separating them. CDR3 length equals 15 residues. DNA of the CDR3: TGCGCCAGCAGCCAAGGCCCAGGGAGGGGATTTGAAGCTTTCTTT. Its translation is CASSQGPGRGFEAFF.

The V and J genes are TRBV18 and TRBJ2-3; D is uncertain. There are 13 residues in the CDR3. The germline gives CDR1 KGHSH, CDR2 LQKENI. V lost 7 bases, J lost 2 bases, and 10 bases lay in between. Here the CDR3 reads CASYTRPTDTQYF. The DNA for the CDR3 is TGTGCCAGCTACACCCGCCCCACAGATACGCAGTATTTT.

This clone was seen only a few times. The same CDR3 is also encoded by other DNA sequences in this sample. This chain links TRBV19 with TRBJ1-5; tentatively, D is TRBD1 (5 bases). With 3 bases removed from V and 4 bases from J, the gap between germline ends came to 7 bases. This CDR3 has 13 amino acids. Germline V gene lookup returns CDR1 LNHDA and CDR2 SQIVND (reference sequence). This chain's CDR3 is CASSIGGNQPQHF. The CDR3 nucleotides read TGTGCCAGTAGTATCGGGGGAAATCAGCCCCAGCATTTT.

This clone appeared a few times. The genes are TRBV5-6 and TRBJ1-2; D gene uncertain. CDR3 length equals 13 residues. With 4 bases removed from V and 0 bases from J, the gap between germline ends came to 7 bases. Germline assignment: CDR1 SGHDT and CDR2 YYEEEE. The CDR3 sequence is CASSPTANYGYTF. The CDR3 coding sequence is TGTGCCAGCAGCCCGACGGCTAACTATGGCTACACCTTC.

The rearrangement links TRBV28 to TRBJ2-1, with 8 bases matching TRBD1. The V segment lost 4 bases and the J segment 5 bases; nucleotides outside the gene matches: 10. CDR3 length: 16 residues. Germline CDR1 is MDHEN and CDR2 is SYDVKM. The CDR3 protein is CASSYSGTGAHNEQFF. CDR3 bases: TGTGCCAGCAGTTATTCCGGGACAGGAGCACACAATGAGCAGTTCTTC.

The chain uses TRBV10-2 and TRBJ2-2; 7 nucleotides agree with TRBD2. J gave up 4 bases and V 8 bases, and 13 bases lay outside the gene matches. Germline V gene lookup returns CDR1 WSHSY and CDR2 SAAADI. The length of the CDR3 is 16 residues. CDR3 sequence (DNA): TGCGCCAGCCGTCTCGGGGGAGGGAGAGTCACCGGGGAGCTGTTTTTT. This translates into CASRLGGGRVTGELFF.

This chain uses TRBV6-1 with TRBJ2-6; unclear D gene. Germline values: CDR1 MNHNS, CDR2 SASEGT. This CDR3 spans 16 amino acids. The ends were cut back, 2 bases at V and 0 bases at J, with 8 bases in the middle. The CDR3 loop reads CASSESSASGANVLTF. The CDR3 DNA is TGTGCCAGCAGTGAAAGTAGTGCCTCTGGGGCCAACGTCCTGACTTTC.

This chain links TRBV15 with TRBJ2-2; 7 bases are a match to TRBD2. Germline loops: CDR1 LNHNV, CDR2 YYDKDF (reference sequence). V lost 4 bases to trimming and J lost 6 bases; unmatched junction nucleotides: 8. The CDR3 runs to 15 residues. The CDR3 region has the DNA TGTGCCACCAGCACGGACGGCGGGGGATCCGGGGAGCTGTTTTTT. Amino acids: CATSTDGGGSGELFF. The full variable domain, its missing parts supplied by reference TRBV15 and TRBJ2-2, is DAMVIQNPRYQVTQFGKPVTLSCSQTLNHNVMYWYQQKSSQAPKLLFHYYDKDFNNEADTPDNFQSRRPNTSFCFLDIRSPGLGDTAMYLCATSTDGGGSGELFFGEGSRLTVL.

There are a few counts of this clone. The chain couples TRBV27 to TRBJ1-1; D is undetermined. V was trimmed by 6 bases and J by 4 bases, leaving 12 bases between them. The CDR3 length is 13 residues. Germline assignment: CDR1 MNHEY and CDR2 SMNVEV (reference sequence). The DNA of the CDR3 is TGTGCCAGCAGCGGGCCCCGGGGCACTGAAGCTTTCTTT. This codes for CASSGPRGTEAFF.

Concerning this clone itself: The same CDR3 also results from other DNA sequences found in this sample. V and J are TRBV14 and TRBJ2-5, with 7 nucleotides matching TRBD1. There are 13 residues in the CDR3. V shed 5 bases and J 3 bases; nucleotides not matched to a gene: 3. Germline V lookup: CDR1 SGHDN, CDR2 FVKESK. This CDR3 reads CASSLDREETQYF. The CDR3 DNA sequence: TGTGCCAGCAGCTTAGACAGGGAAGAGACCCAGTACTTC.

V is TRBV27 and J is TRBJ2-7; TRBD2 matches 13 bases. This CDR3 region has 14 residues. Trimming removed 4 bases from V and 9 bases from J; junction bases left unmatched: 6. CDR1 is MNHEY and CDR2 is SMNVEV in the germline V gene (reference sequence). Here the CDR3 reads CASSSRTSGRVQYF. In DNA form, the CDR3 reads TGTGCCAGCAGTTCCCGGACTAGCGGGAGAGTGCAGTACTTC.

On this clone: The likely explanation is a read error, given a far larger clone one base away. This chain links TRBV29-1 with TRBJ2-6; tentative D call: TRBD1 (5 bases). CDR3 length: 14 amino acids. Per the germline V gene, CDR1 is SQVTM and CDR2 is ANQGSEA. The CDR3 DNA sequence: TGCAGCGTTGGGGAACCCTCTGGGGCCAACGTCCTGGCTTTC. Translating it yields CSVGEPSGANVLAF. The full variable domain, its missing parts supplied by reference TRBV29-1 and TRBJ2-6, is SAVISQKPSRDICQRGTSLTIQCQVDSQVTMMFWYRQQPGQSLTLIATANQGSEATYESGFVIDKFPISRPNLTFSTLTVSNMSPEDSSIYLCSVGEPSGANVLAFGAGSRLTVL.

V and J are TRBV10-3 and TRBJ2-2; tentative D call: TRBD2 (6 bases). Trimming shortened V by 6 bases and J by 7 bases, and 15 bases separated the two germline ends. This CDR3 region has 14 residues. CDR1 and CDR2 (germline): ENHRY, SYGVKD. CDR3 DNA: TGTGCCATCAGGCGGGACGAAGCGGACGGGGAGCTGTTTTTT. Translated, it gives CAIRRDEADGELFF.

This sequence joins TRBV27 and TRBJ2-7; D call uncertain. Germline CDR1 and CDR2: MNHEY and SMNVEV (reference sequence). The CDR3 spans 16 residues. V dropped 5 bases and J dropped 4 bases, with 21 bases sitting between them. In DNA, the CDR3 is TGTGCCAGCAGTCCCCTCCCCTCAGACACCCCATACGAGCAGTACTTC. It codes for CASSPLPSDTPYEQYF.